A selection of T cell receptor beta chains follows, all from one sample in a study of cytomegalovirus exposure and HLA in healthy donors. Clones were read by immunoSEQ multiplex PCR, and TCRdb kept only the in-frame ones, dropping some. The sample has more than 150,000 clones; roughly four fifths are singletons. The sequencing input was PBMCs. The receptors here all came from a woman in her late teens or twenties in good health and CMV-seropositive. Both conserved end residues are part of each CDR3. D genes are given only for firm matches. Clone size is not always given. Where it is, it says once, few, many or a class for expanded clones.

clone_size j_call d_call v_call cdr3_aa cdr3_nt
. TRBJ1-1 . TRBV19 CASSLGPRTEAFF TGTGCCAGTAGTCTTGGCCCGAGGACTGAAGCTTTCTTT
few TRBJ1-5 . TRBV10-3 CAISAEQVNQPQHF TGTGCCATCAGTGCCGAACAGGTGAATCAGCCCCAGCATTTT
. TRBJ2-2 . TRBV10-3 CAISELDGTGELFF TGTGCCATCAGTGAGCTAGATGGGACCGGGGAGCTGTTTTTT
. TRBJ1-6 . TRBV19 CASSMSNYNSPLHF TGTGCCAGTAGTATGTCCAACTATAATTCACCCCTCCACTTT
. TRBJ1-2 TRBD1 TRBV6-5 CASSLSGGDYGYTF TGTGCCAGCTCTCTGTCAGGGGGCGACTATGGCTACACCTTC
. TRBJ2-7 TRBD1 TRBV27 CASSFPTEGAEQYF TGTGCCAGCAGTTTTCCCACAGAGGGGGCCGAGCAGTACTTC
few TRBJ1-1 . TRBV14 CASSQTGSSAEAFF TGTGCCAGCAGCCAAACAGGGTCCTCGGCTGAAGCTTTCTTT
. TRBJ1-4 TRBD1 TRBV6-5 CASSKSGTGKEKLFF TGTGCCAGCAGTAAATCCGGGACAGGGAAGGAAAAACTGTTTTTT
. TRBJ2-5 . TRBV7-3 CASSSPGVGGETQYF TGTGCCAGCAGCTCACCGGGAGTTGGAGGAGAGACCCAGTACTTC
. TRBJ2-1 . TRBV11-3 CASSLEERVDYNEQFF TGTGCCAGCAGCTTAGAAGAGCGGGTAGATTACAATGAGCAGTTCTTC
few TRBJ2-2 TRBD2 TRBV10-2 CATGLAGGFNTGELFF TGCGCCACCGGACTAGCGGGGGGGTTCAACACCGGGGAGCTGTTTTTT
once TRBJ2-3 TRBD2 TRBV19 CASSIGASGSTDTQYF TGTGCCAGTAGTATAGGGGCTAGCGGGAGCACAGATACGCAGTATTTT
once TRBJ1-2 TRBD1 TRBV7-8 CASGDRLVNYGYTF TGTGCCAGCGGGGACAGGCTAGTTAACTATGGCTACACCTTC
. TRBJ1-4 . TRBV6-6 CASRAQPTNEKLFF TGTGCCAGCAGGGCACAACCAACTAATGAAAAACTGTTTTTT
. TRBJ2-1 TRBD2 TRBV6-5 CASRLGGGKYNEQFF TGTGCCAGCAGGCTTGGGGGGGGGAAATACAATGAGCAGTTCTTC
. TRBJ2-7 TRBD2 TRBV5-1 CASSLGAGGNEQYF TGCGCCAGCAGCTTGGGCGCGGGGGGTAACGAGCAGTACTTC
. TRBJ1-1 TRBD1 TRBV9 CASSEDRGLSEAFF TGTGCCAGCAGTGAAGACAGGGGGCTTTCTGAAGCTTTCTTT
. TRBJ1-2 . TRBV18 CASSPLEGPRGYTF TGTGCCAGCTCACCACTCGAGGGCCCGCGGGGCTACACCTTC
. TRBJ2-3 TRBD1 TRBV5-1 CASSPSGAGGFYPSTDTQYF TGCGCCAGCAGCCCGAGTGGGGCAGGGGGCTTTTATCCCTCCACAGATACGCAGTATTTT
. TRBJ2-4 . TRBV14 CASSQGWGRDIQYF TGTGCCAGCAGCCAGGGCTGGGGGCGTGACATTCAGTACTTC
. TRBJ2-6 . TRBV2 CASIFGTLSGANVLTF TGTGCCAGCATTTTTGGGACTCTCTCTGGGGCCAACGTCCTGACTTTC
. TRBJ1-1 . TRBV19 CASKTIGGTEAFF TGTGCCAGCAAAACAATAGGGGGTACTGAAGCTTTCTTT
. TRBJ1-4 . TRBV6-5 CASSYVGGTNEKLFF TGTGCCAGCAGTTACGTTGGCGGAACTAATGAAAAACTGTTTTTT
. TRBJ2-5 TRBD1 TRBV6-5 CASSYLGTGEWETQYF TGTGCCAGCAGTTACTTGGGAACAGGGGAATGGGAGACCCAGTACTTC
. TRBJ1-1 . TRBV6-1 CASSEQGRINTEAFF TGTGCCAGCAGTGAGCAGGGGCGGATTAACACTGAAGCTTTCTTT
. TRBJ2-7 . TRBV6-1 CASSEVNFVYDVTSEQYF TGTGCCAGCAGTGAAGTAAATTTTGTGTATGACGTTACTAGCGAGCAGTACTTC
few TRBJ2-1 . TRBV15 CATSTRGEVDEQFF TGTGCCACCAGCACTCGCGGCGAGGTCGATGAGCAGTTCTTC
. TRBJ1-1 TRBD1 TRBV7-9 CASSTGQAVEAFF TGTGCCAGCAGCACGGGACAGGCAGTGGAAGCTTTCTTT
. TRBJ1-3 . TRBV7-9 CASRSGIRAGNTIYF TGTGCCAGCAGGTCAGGGATTAGGGCTGGAAACACCATATATTTT
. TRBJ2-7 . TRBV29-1 CSVETTTYEQYF TGCAGCGTTGAAACCACAACCTACGAGCAGTACTTC
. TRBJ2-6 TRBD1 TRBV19 CASRRQQGAGANVLTF TGTGCCAGTAGGCGTCAACAGGGGGCTGGGGCCAACGTCCTGACTTTC
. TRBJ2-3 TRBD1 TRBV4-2 CASSQWEGTGGRDTQYF TGTGCCAGCAGCCAGTGGGAGGGGACAGGGGGCAGAGATACGCAGTATTTT
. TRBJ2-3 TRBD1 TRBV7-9 CASSLGGQGADTQYF TGTGCCAGCAGCTTGGGGGGACAGGGGGCAGATACGCAGTATTTT
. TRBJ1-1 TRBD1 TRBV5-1 CASSLGGGMDTEAFF TGCGCCAGCAGCTTAGGGGGCGGTATGGACACTGAAGCTTTCTTT
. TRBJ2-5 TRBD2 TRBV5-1 CASSSSVGGGGETQYF TGCGCCAGCAGCTCCTCCGTTGGGGGGGGAGGAGAGACCCAGTACTTC
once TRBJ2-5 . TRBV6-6 CASWREPQETQYF TGTGCCAGTTGGAGAGAACCCCAAGAGACCCAGTACTTC
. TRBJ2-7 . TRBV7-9 CASSPSPRREQYF TGTGCCAGCAGCCCTAGCCCCAGGCGCGAGCAGTACTTC
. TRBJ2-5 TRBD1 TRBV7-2 CASSWDSIQETQYF TGTGCCAGCAGCTGGGACAGTATACAAGAGACCCAGTACTTC
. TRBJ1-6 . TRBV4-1 CASSPAGGSPLHF TGCGCCAGCAGCCCTGCGGGCGGATCACCCCTCCACTTT
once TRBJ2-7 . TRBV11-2 CASTQDGSLYEQYF TGTGCCAGCACCCAGGACGGGAGCCTCTACGAGCAGTACTTC
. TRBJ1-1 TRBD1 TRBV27 CASRQGWDTEAFF TGTGCCAGCCGACAGGGCTGGGACACTGAAGCTTTCTTT
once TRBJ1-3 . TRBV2 CASSHFEAYTIYF TGTGCCAGCAGCCATTTTGAAGCGTACACCATATATTTT
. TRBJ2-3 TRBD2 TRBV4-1 CASSQGRASGGTITDTQYF TGCGCCAGCAGCCAAGGAAGGGCTAGCGGGGGGACCATCACAGATACGCAGTATTTT
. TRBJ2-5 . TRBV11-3 CASSMPGPSQETQYF TGTGCCAGCAGCATGCCTGGCCCGTCCCAAGAGACCCAGTACTTC
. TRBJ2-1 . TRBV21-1 CASSADSSSYNEQFF TGTGCCAGCAGCGCAGACAGCAGCTCCTACAATGAGCAGTTCTTC
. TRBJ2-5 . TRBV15 CATSRAPPSGEETQYF TGTGCCACCAGCAGAGCCCCTCCATCGGGGGAAGAGACCCAGTACTTC
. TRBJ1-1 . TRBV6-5 CASSYSTEAEAFF TGTGCCAGCAGTTACTCCACGGAGGCTGAAGCTTTCTTT
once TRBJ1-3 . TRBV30 CAWKKTISGNTIYF TGTGCCTGGAAAAAGACAATCTCTGGAAACACCATATATTTT
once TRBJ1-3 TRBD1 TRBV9 CASSVGTGAGNTIYF TGTGCCAGCAGCGTCGGGACAGGGGCCGGAAACACCATATATTTT